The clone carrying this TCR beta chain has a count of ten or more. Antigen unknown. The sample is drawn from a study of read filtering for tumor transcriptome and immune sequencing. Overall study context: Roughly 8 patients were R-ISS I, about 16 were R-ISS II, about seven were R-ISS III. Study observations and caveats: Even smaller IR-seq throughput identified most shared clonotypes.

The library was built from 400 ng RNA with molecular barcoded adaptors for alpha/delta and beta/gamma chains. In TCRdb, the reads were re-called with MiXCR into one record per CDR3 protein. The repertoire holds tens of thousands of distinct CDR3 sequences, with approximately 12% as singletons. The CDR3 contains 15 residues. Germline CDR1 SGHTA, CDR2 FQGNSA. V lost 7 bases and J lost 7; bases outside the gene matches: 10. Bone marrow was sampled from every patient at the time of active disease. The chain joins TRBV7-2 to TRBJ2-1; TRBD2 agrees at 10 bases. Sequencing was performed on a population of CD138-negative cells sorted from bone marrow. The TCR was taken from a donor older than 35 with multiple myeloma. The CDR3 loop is CASTRGLASGNEQFF. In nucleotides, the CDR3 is TGTGCCAGCACCCGGGGACTAGCGTCAGGGAATGAGCAGTTCTTC.